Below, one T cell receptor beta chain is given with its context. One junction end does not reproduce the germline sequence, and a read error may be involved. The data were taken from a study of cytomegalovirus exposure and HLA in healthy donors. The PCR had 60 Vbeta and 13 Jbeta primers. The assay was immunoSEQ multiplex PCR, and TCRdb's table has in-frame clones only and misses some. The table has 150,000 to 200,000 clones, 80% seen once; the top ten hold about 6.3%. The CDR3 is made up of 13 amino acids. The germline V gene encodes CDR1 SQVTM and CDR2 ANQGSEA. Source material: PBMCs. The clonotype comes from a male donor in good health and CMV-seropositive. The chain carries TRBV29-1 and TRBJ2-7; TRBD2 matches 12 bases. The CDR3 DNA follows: TGCAGCGTTCTAGCGGGGGGGGCCTACGGGCAGTACTTC. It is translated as CSVLAGGAYGQYF.